This T cell receptor (beta chain) was sequenced for a study of shared clonotypes between healthy human individuals. The sample holds a few counts of this clone. The table came from immunoSEQ multiplex PCR; TCRdb's copy has only in-frame clones and leaves some out. The table has some 360,000 clones, around four fifths seen once; the top ten hold around 9.3%. Donors had no recently reported acute infections or vaccinations and were HIV-negative. V lost 3 bases to trimming and J lost 2 bases, with 17 bases between them. CDR1 and CDR2 from the germline V gene are LNHNV and YYDKDF (reference sequence). The CDR3 sequence is 16 residues long.

The chain couples TRBV15 to TRBJ2-7, with D maybe TRBD1 (5 bases). The sequencing input was memory CD4+ T cells sorted from blood. The subset denotes: CD45RA-negative fraction. The TCR sequence derives from a man in his thirties or forties in good health. The CDR3 DNA reads TGTGCCACCAGCAGTCCCACAGGACCCAACACCTACGAGCAGTACTTC. It codes for CATSSPTGPNTYEQYF.